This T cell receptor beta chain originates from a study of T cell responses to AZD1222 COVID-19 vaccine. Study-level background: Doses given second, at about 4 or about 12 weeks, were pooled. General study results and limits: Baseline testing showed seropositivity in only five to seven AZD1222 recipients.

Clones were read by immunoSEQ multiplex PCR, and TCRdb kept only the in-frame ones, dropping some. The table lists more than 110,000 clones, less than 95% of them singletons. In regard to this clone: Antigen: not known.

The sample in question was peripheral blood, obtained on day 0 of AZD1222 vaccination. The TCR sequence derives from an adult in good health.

CDR3 bases: TGCGCCAGCAGCCAAGAGGGGGGCCGACCCTATGGCTACACCTTC. Translation gives CASSQEGGRPYGYTF. The chain combines TRBV4-1 with TRBJ1-2; D is possibly TRBD1 (6 bases). Germline-derived CDR1 and CDR2 are MGHRA and YSYEKL. The CDR3 runs to 15 residues. The V gene lost 0 bases and the J gene lost 4 bases, with 12 bases spanning the gap.